The entry below describes one T cell receptor beta chain. As yet, its antigen is unknown. The data are from a study of T cell responses to AZD1222 COVID-19 vaccine. Study-wide results and caveats: Reportedly, nearly half of unique spike TCRs recognized epitopes outside B.1.351/B.1.1.7 mutations.

V lost 5 bases, J lost 0 bases, and 14 bases lay in between. Germline-derived CDR1 and CDR2 are LNHDA and SQIVND (reference sequence). The CDR3 is made up of 16 amino acids. Using immunoSEQ multiplex PCR, the repertoire was profiled, and TCRdb retains in-frame clones only, with some absent. Of about 67,000 clones in the sample, about four fifths were seen once. J is TRBJ1-5 and V is TRBV19; D unclear. The receptor was derived from an adult who received the AZD1222 COVID-19 vaccine. The specimen was peripheral blood, collected 28 days after the second AZD1222 dose. CDR3: CASSSRPTDSNQPQHF. The CDR3 DNA is TGTGCCAGTAGTTCGAGACCCACCGATAGCAATCAGCCCCAGCATTTT.